Presented here are 25 T cell receptor beta chains from one specimen sequenced in a study of blood T cells in healthy people across ages. The use of a sample-barcoded 5' primer and a J-beta primer mix characterized a second PCR of roughly 7 to 12 cycles. TCRdb analysed the 5' RACE reads with MiXCR anew, one entry per CDR3 protein. The sample contains 870,000 or so distinct CDR3 sequences, about 28% of which appear only once. The sequencing sample was made of blood. These TCRs come from a woman aged 80 or over in good health.

This clonotype was picked up many times. The rearrangement uses TRBV11-2 and TRBJ2-5, with D uncertain. The ends were cut back, 0 bases at V and 5 bases at J, with 16 bases in the middle. The CDR3 is made up of 16 amino acids. CDR1 and CDR2 from the germline V gene are SGHAT and FQNNGV. The CDR3 coding sequence is TGTGCCAGCAGCTTAGATTGGCAAAGACCACGGGAGACCCAGTACTTC. Translating gives CASSLDWQRPRETQYF.

This clonotype was counted ten times or more. This sequence joins TRBV7-2 and TRBJ2-7, with 11 bases aligning to TRBD2. In germline, CDR1 is SGHTA, CDR2 FQGNSA. This CDR3 region has 16 residues. After removal of 1 base from V and 2 bases from J, the junction contained 4 bases not matched to a gene. The CDR3 sequence: CASSLVAGGNAYEQYF. For the CDR3, the DNA is TGTGCCAGCAGCTTAGTAGCGGGGGGGAATGCCTACGAGCAGTACTTC.

This clonotype has a handful of counts. A much larger clone differs from this one at a single base, so this may be a read error. The J gene is TRBJ2-5, the V gene TRBV7-2, with 9 bases matching TRBD2. The CDR3 has 15 amino acids. The germline V gene encodes CDR1 SGHTA and CDR2 FQGNSA. The CDR3 coding sequence is TGTGCCAACAGCTCCCAGCTAGCGGGGAAAGAGACCCAGTACTTC. This sequence encodes CANSSQLAGKETQYF. The variable domain in full, with the rest retrieved from reference TRBV7-2 and TRBJ2-5, is GAGVSQSPSNKVTEKGKDVELRCDPISGHTALYWYRQSLGQGLEFLIYFQGNSAPDKSGLPSDRFSAERTGGSVSTLTIQRTQQEDSAVYLCANSSQLAGKETQYFGPGTRLLVL.

The rearrangement links TRBV6-5 to TRBJ1-2; no clear D gene. The CDR3 is 15 residues long. CDR1 is MNHEY and CDR2 is SVGAGI in the germline V gene. V shed 2 bases and J shed 4 bases, with 14 bases lying between them. This chain's CDR3 is CASSYGVAEIYGYTF. In nucleotides, the CDR3 is TGTGCCAGCAGTTACGGTGTGGCAGAAATCTATGGCTACACCTTC.

With regard to this clonotype: A much larger clone differs from this one at a single base, so this may be a read error. In this CDR3 the conserved last residue, phenylalanine or tryptophan, is missing, so a read error is likely. The chain links TRBV28 to TRBJ1-2; no clear D. V lost 6 bases and J 0 bases, leaving 2 bases between the germline ends. Germline-derived CDR1 and CDR2 are MDHEN and SYDVKM. The CDR3 runs 11 residues. In DNA, the CDR3 is TGTGCCAGCAGATCTAACTATGGCTACACCTGC. This sequence encodes CASRSNYGYTC.

This clonotype was seen many times. The chain has TRBV20-1 and TRBJ2-1; 12 bases map to TRBD2. This CDR3 spans 15 amino acids. J lost 3 bases, V lost 6 bases, and 6 bases had no gene match. The V gene's germline CDR1 is DFQATT and CDR2 SNEGSKA (reference sequence). The CDR3 region is CSADLTSGGYNEQFF. The CDR3 nucleotides read TGCAGTGCGGATCTGACTAGCGGGGGCTACAATGAGCAGTTCTTC.

Concerning this clonotype: A much larger clone lies a single base off, so this may be a read error. CDR3 coding DNA: TGCAGTGCTAGGGCAGGGGCCCTGAACACTGAAGCTTTCTTT. It codes for CSARAGALNTEAFF. J is TRBJ1-1 and V is TRBV20-1, with D tentatively TRBD1 (6 bases). The CDR3 spans 14 residues. From germline, CDR1 is DFQATT and CDR2 SNEGSKA (reference sequence). Trimming pared 3 bases from V and 0 bases from J, leaving 11 bases between.

The genes are TRBV20-1 and TRBJ2-1; unclear D gene. The CDR3 sequence is 14 residues long. Trimming pared 3 bases from V and 4 bases from J, leaving 13 bases between. Germline lookup yields CDR1 DFQATT and CDR2 SNEGSKA (reference sequence). DNA for the CDR3: TGCAGTGCTAGCGAGTACTCCATGTACAATGAGCAGTTCTTC. Encoded protein: CSASEYSMYNEQFF.

This clonotype was detected only a few times. This may stem from a read error, because a much larger clone lies one nucleotide away. The chain combines TRBV7-9 with TRBJ2-5; 7 bases are a match to TRBD2. V lost 7 bases to trimming and J lost 4 bases; unmatched junction nucleotides: 6. The germline V gene encodes CDR1 SEHNR and CDR2 FQNEAQ (reference sequence). This CDR3 is built from 13 residues. Here the CDR3 reads CASTLGGGETQYF. CDR3 DNA sequence: TGTGCCAGCACCTTGGGGGGGGGAGAGACCCAGTACTTC.

This clonotype was counted many times. V gene TRBV12-3 or TRBV12-4 combines with J gene TRBJ1-2; 7 nucleotides agree with TRBD1. The junction had 6 bases not matched to a gene; V was cut back by 2 bases and J by 6 bases. The CDR3 is 14 residues long. The CDR3 sequence: CASSLQRQGHGYTF. In nucleotides, the CDR3 is TGTGCCAGCAGTTTACAACGACAGGGCCATGGCTACACCTTC.

Only a few counts were recorded for this clonotype. The chain's CDR3 is CASSEGRGQSNQPQHF. The CDR3, as DNA: TGTGCCAGCAGTGAAGGAAGAGGACAGAGCAATCAGCCCCAGCATTTT. V and J are TRBV2 and TRBJ1-5, with a weak D call TRBD1 (6 bases). Germline V gene data show CDR1 as SNHLY and CDR2 as FYNNEI. The V gene lost 1 base and the J gene lost 1 base, with 11 bases spanning the gap. This CDR3 region has 16 residues.

The chain carries TRBV6-2 or TRBV6-3 and TRBJ1-5; TRBD1 aligns across 7 bases. V dropped 2 bases and J dropped 2; count of bases not matched to a gene: 3. Germline V gene data show CDR1 as MNHEY and CDR2 as SVGEGT. This CDR3 comprises 15 residues. CDR3 bases: TGTGCCAGCAGTTACCAGGGGGTGGGCAATCAGCCCCAGCATTTT. Protein sequence: CASSYQGVGNQPQHF.

This clonotype showed up many times. The J gene is TRBJ1-6, the V gene TRBV5-1; weak D call: TRBD1 (6 bases). The V end lost 6 bases, the J end lost 10 bases, and 20 bases lay between the germline ends. Germline values: CDR1 SGHRS, CDR2 YFSETQ. The CDR3 totals 15 residues. The CDR3 DNA follows: TGCGCCAGCATGGAGGATACGGGGGGCGCCTCACCCCTCCACTTT. Translated, it gives CASMEDTGGASPLHF.

This clonotype was found a few times. The chain combines TRBV7-2 with TRBJ2-2, with a possible D match to TRBD2 (7 bases). Germline V CDR1 and CDR2: SGHTA, FQGNSA. CDR3 length: 14 amino acids. Deletions cut 5 bases from V and 4 bases from J, with 11 bases between. The CDR3 sequence is CASSRGGGTGELFF. The DNA of the CDR3 is TGTGCCAGCAGCAGGGGGGGGGGCACCGGGGAGCTGTTTTTT.

This clonotype was detected ten times or more. V is TRBV12-3 or TRBV12-4 and J is TRBJ1-5; D is possibly TRBD1 (6 bases). This CDR3 contains 15 residues. The ends were cut back, 2 bases at V and 4 bases at J, with 12 bases in the middle. The CDR3 sequence is CASSLTQGRNQPQHF. For the CDR3, the DNA is TGTGCCAGCAGTTTAACGCAGGGGCGAAATCAGCCCCAGCATTTT.

This clonotype has a handful of counts. The rearrangement links TRBV7-2 to TRBJ1-2; weak D call: TRBD1 (5 bases). This CDR3 comprises 16 residues. With 1 base removed from V and 0 bases from J, the gap between germline ends came to 12 bases. Per the germline V gene, CDR1 is SGHTA and CDR2 is FQGNSA. CDR3 sequence reads: CASSLGQLTPNYGYTF. The CDR3 bases are TGTGCCAGCAGCTTAGGACAGTTAACTCCTAACTATGGCTACACCTTC.

The gene calls are TRBV30 and TRBJ2-5; 8 bases line up with TRBD1. The length of the CDR3 is 14 residues. Trimming took 2 bases from V and 5 from J; bases not matched to a gene: 7. Germline CDR1 and CDR2: GTSNPN and SVGIG (reference sequence). The CDR3 reads CAWSITGGRETQYF. The CDR3 DNA sequence: TGTGCCTGGAGTATAACAGGGGGGCGGGAGACCCAGTACTTC.

The chain is built from TRBV7-6 and TRBJ2-5, with 10 bases matching TRBD1. The V gene's germline CDR1 is SGHVS and CDR2 FNYEAQ. Losses at the gene ends were 3 bases for V and 3 bases for J; bases not matched to a gene: 1. There are 14 residues in the CDR3. The CDR3 bases are TGTGCCAGCAGCTTGGGGACAGGGGAAGAGACCCAGTACTTC. Residues: CASSLGTGEETQYF.

The rearrangement links TRBV6-1 to TRBJ1-4, with 9 nucleotides matching TRBD1. V dropped 4 bases and J dropped 8; count of bases not matched to a gene: 8. Looked up from germline, CDR1 is MNHNS and CDR2 is SASEGT. The CDR3 runs 15 residues. CDR3 bases: TGTGCCAGCAGTGTAACGGACAGGGGTTTGGAAAAACTGTTTTTT. Its translation: CASSVTDRGLEKLFF.

The sample holds many counts of this clonotype. V is TRBV6-1 and J is TRBJ2-7; TRBD1 aligns across 7 bases. V was clipped by 4 bases and J by 3 bases; unmatched bases: 3. From germline, CDR1 is MNHNS and CDR2 SASEGT. CDR3 size: 13 residues. CDR3 loop: CASSVGQNYEQYF. In DNA form, the CDR3 reads TGTGCCAGCAGTGTGGGACAGAACTACGAGCAGTACTTC.

The rearrangement links TRBV14 to TRBJ1-1; TRBD1 is a possible D gene (6 bases). Germline CDR1 reads SGHDN; CDR2 reads FVKESK. The CDR3 totals 15 residues. Trimming took off 5 bases at V and 0 bases at J, with 13 bases between the two ends. The CDR3 loop is CASSALQGMNTEAFF. In DNA form, the CDR3 reads TGTGCCAGCAGCGCCCTACAGGGCATGAACACTGAAGCTTTCTTT.

As regards this clonotype: A much larger clone differs from this one at a single base, so this may be a read error. The chain joins TRBV5-1 to TRBJ2-6, with D possibly TRBD1 on 6 matching bases. CDR3 length: 15 residues. Germline lookup yields CDR1 SGHRS and CDR2 YFSETQ. CDR3 residues: CASGPQGSGANVPTF. The CDR3 coding sequence is TGCGCCAGCGGGCCACAGGGTTCTGGGGCCAACGTCCCGACTTTC. The full variable domain, with the rest looked up from reference TRBV5-1 and TRBJ2-6, is KAGVTQTPRYLIKTRGQQVTLSCSPISGHRSVSWYQQTPGQGLQFLFEYFSETQRNKGNFPGRFSGRQFSNSRSEMNVSTLELGDSALYLCASGPQGSGANVPTFGAGSRLTVL.

This clonotype was found a few times. V and J are TRBV7-2 and TRBJ1-5; TRBD1 agrees at 8 bases. The CDR3 covers 15 residues. The V gene end was trimmed by 4 bases and the J gene end by 4 bases; junction bases not matched to a gene: 6. Germline V gene lookup returns CDR1 SGHTA and CDR2 FQGNSA. The CDR3: CASSSRGLLNQPQHF. In DNA form, the CDR3 reads TGTGCCAGCAGCTCCAGGGGGCTGTTGAATCAGCCCCAGCATTTT. Looking up the rest from reference TRBV7-2 and TRBJ1-5 gives the full variable domain: GAGVSQSPSNKVTEKGKDVELRCDPISGHTALYWYRQSLGQGLEFLIYFQGNSAPDKSGLPSDRFSAERTGGSVSTLTIQRTQQEDSAVYLCASSSRGLLNQPQHFGDGTRLSIL.

The chain combines TRBV29-1 with TRBJ1-2, with D uncertain. The CDR3 contains 12 residues. Trimming shortened V by 3 bases and J by 6 bases, and 11 bases separated the two germline ends. From germline, CDR1 is SQVTM and CDR2 ANQGSEA. The CDR3 reads CSVDEGPDGYTF. The CDR3 nucleotides read TGCAGCGTTGACGAAGGACCAGATGGCTACACCTTC.

This clonotype was picked up many times. The rearrangement joins TRBV20-1 to TRBJ2-1; D gene ambiguous. The CDR3 consists of 16 residues. Trimming removed 0 bases from V and 5 bases from J, with 17 bases in between. CDR1 and CDR2 from the germline V gene are DFQATT and SNEGSKA (reference sequence). DNA of the CDR3: TGCAGTGCTAGAGATCAACGCGCCCTAAGGAACAATGAGCAGTTCTTC. Encoded protein: CSARDQRALRNNEQFF.